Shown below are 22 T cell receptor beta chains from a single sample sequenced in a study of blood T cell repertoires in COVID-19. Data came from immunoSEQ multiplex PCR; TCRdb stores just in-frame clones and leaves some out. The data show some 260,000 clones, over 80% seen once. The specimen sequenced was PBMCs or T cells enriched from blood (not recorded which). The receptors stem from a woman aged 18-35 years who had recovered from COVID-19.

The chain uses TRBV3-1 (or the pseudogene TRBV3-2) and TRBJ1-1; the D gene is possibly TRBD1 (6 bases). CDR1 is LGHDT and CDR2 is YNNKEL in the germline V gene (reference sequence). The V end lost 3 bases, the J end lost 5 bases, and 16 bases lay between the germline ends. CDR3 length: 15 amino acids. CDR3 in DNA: TGTGCCAGCAGCCAGGGGCGGGGGCAATATACTGAAGCTTTCTTT. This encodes CASSQGRGQYTEAFF.

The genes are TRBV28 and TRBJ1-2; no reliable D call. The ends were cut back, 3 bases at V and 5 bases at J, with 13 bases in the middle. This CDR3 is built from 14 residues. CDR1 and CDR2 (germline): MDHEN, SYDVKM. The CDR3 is CASSLGREIYGYTF. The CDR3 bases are TGTGCCAGCAGTTTGGGTCGGGAGATTTATGGCTACACCTTC.

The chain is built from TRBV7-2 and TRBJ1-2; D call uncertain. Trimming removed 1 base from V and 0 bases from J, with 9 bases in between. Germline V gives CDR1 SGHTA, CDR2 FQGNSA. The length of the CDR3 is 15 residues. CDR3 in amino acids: CASSLDAGSNYGYTF. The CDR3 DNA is TGTGCCAGCAGCTTAGATGCAGGATCTAACTATGGCTACACCTTC. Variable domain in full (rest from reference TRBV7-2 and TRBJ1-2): GAGVSQSPSNKVTEKGKDVELRCDPISGHTALYWYRQSLGQGLEFLIYFQGNSAPDKSGLPSDRFSAERTGGSVSTLTIQRTQQEDSAVYLCASSLDAGSNYGYTFGSGTRLTVV.

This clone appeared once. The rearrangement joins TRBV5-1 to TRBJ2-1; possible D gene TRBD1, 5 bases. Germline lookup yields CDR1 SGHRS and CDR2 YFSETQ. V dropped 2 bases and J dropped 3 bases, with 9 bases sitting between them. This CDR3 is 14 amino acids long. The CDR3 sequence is CASSLGQVYNEQFF. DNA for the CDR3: TGCGCCAGCAGCTTAGGACAAGTCTACAATGAGCAGTTCTTC.

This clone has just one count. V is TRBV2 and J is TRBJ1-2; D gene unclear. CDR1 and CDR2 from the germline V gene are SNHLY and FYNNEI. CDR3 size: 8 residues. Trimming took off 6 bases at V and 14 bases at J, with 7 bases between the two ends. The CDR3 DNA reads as TGTGCCAGCAGCGCCCGGACCTTC. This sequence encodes CASSARTF. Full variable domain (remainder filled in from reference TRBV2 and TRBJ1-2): EPEVTQTPSHQVTQMGQEVILRCVPISNHLYFYWYRQILGQKVEFLVSFYNNEISEKSEIFDDQFSVERPDGSNFTLKIRSTKLEDSAMYFCASSARTFGSGTRLTVV.

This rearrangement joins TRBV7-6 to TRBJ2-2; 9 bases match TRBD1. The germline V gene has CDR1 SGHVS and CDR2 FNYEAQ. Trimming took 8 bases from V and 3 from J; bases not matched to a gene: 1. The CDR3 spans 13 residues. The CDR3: CASGTGYTGELFF. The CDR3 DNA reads TGTGCCAGCGGGACAGGGTACACCGGGGAGCTGTTTTTT.

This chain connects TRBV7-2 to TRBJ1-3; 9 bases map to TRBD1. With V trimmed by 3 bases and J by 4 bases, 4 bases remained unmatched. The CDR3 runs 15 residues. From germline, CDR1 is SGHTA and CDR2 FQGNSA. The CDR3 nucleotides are TGTGCCAGCAGCTTGACAGGGGGAATAGGAAACACCATATATTTT. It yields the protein CASSLTGGIGNTIYF. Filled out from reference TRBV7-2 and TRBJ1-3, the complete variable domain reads GAGVSQSPSNKVTEKGKDVELRCDPISGHTALYWYRQSLGQGLEFLIYFQGNSAPDKSGLPSDRFSAERTGGSVSTLTIQRTQQEDSAVYLCASSLTGGIGNTIYFGEGSWLTVV.

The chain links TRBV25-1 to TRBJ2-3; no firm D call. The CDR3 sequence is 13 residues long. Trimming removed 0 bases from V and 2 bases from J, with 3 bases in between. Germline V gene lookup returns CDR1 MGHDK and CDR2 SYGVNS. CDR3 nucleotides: TGTGCCAGCAGTGAATACTACACAGATACGCAGTATTTT. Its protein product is CASSEYYTDTQYF. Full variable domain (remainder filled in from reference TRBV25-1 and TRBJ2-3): EADIYQTPRYLVIGTGKKITLECSQTMGHDKMYWYQQDPGMELHLIHYSYGVNSTEKGDLSSESTVSRIRTEHFPLTLESARPSHTSQYLCASSEYYTDTQYFGPGTRLTVL.

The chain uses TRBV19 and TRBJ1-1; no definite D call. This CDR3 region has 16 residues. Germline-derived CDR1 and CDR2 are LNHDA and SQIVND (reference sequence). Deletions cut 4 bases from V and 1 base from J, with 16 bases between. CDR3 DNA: TGTGCCAGTAGTACCGTGTGGGAGGCTTCGAACACTGAAGCTTTCTTT. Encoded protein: CASSTVWEASNTEAFF.

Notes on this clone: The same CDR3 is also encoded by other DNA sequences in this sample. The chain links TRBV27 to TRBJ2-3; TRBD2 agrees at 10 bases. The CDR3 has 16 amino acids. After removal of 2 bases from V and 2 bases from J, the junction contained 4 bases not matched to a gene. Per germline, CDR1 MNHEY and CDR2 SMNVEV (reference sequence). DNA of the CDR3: TGTGCCAGCAGTTTACAAACTAGCGGGAACACAGATACGCAGTATTTT. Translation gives CASSLQTSGNTDTQYF.

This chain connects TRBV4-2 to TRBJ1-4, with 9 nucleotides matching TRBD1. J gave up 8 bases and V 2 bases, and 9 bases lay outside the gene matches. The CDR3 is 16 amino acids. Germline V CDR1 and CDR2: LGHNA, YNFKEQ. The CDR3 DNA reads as TGTGCCAGCAGCCAAACCCGATTTGGGACAGGGGAAAAACTGTTTTTT. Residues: CASSQTRFGTGEKLFF.

In DNA, the CDR3 is TGTGCCAGCTCACCTATGAACACTGAAGCTTTCTTT. It codes for CASSPMNTEAFF. V usage is TRBV18 and J usage is TRBJ1-1; D unresolved. Germline V gene sequence: CDR1 KGHSH, CDR2 LQKENI. The CDR3 spans 12 residues. Trimming stripped 3 bases from V and 0 bases from J, with 2 bases between.

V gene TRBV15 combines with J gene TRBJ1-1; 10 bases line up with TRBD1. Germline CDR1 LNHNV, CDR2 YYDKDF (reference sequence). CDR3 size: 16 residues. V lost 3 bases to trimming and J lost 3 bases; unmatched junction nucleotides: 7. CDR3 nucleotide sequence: TGTGCCACCAGCAGCCTGACAGGGGGCGCGGACACTGAAGCTTTCTTT. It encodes CATSSLTGGADTEAFF.

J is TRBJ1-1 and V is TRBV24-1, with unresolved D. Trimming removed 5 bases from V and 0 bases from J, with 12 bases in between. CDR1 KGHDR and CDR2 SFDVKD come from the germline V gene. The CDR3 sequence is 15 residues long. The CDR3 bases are TGTGCCACCAGTGGCAGATTTGAGGTGAACACTGAAGCTTTCTTT. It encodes CATSGRFEVNTEAFF.

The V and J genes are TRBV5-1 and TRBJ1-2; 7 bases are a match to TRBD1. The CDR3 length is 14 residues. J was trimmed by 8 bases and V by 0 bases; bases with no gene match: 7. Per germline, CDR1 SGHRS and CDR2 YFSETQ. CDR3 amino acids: CASSLAGTAWGYTF. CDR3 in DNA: TGCGCCAGCAGCTTGGCCGGGACAGCCTGGGGCTACACCTTC.

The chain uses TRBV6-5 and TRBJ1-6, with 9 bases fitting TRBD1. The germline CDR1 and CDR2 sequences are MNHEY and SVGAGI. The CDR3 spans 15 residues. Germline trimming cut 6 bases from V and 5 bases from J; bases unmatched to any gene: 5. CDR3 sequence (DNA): TGTGCCAGCAGGGGGACAGGGCGAAATAATTCACCCCTCCACTTT. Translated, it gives CASRGTGRNNSPLHF.

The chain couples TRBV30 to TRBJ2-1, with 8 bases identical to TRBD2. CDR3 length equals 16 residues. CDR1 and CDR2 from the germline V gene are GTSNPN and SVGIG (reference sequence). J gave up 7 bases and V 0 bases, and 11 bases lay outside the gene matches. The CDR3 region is CAWSVRSGRFRNEQFF. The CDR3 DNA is TGTGCCTGGAGTGTACGGAGCGGGAGATTTAGGAATGAGCAGTTCTTC.

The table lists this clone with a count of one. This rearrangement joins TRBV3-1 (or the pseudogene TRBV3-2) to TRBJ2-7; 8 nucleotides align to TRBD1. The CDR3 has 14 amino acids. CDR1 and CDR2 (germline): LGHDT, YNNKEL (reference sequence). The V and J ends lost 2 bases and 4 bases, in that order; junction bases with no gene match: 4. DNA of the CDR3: TGTGCCAGCAGCCAAAGCAGGGGGCTGTACGAGCAGTACTTC. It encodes CASSQSRGLYEQYF.

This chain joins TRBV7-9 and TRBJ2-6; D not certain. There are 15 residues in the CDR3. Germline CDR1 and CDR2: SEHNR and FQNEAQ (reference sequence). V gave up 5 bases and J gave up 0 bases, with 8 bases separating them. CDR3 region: CASSRELSGANVLTF. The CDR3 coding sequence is TGTGCCAGCAGCCGAGAGCTCTCTGGGGCCAACGTCCTGACTTTC. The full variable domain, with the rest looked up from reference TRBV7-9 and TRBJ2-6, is DTGVSQNPRHKITKRGQNVTFRCDPISEHNRLYWYRQTLGQGPEFLTYFQNEAQLEKSRLLSDRFSAERPKGSFSTLEIQRTEQGDSAMYLCASSRELSGANVLTFGAGSRLTVL.

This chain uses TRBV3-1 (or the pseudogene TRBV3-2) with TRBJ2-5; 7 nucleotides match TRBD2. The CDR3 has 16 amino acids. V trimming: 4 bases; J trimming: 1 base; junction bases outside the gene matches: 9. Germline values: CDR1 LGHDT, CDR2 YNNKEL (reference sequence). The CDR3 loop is CASSPPRSGIQETQYF. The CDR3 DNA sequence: TGTGCCAGCAGCCCCCCCAGAAGCGGGATCCAAGAGACCCAGTACTTC.

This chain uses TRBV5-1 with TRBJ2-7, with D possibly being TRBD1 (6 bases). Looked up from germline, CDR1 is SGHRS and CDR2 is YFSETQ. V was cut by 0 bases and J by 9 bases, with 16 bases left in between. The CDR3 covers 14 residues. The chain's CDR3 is CASSLVPGALWQYF. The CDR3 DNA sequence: TGCGCCAGCAGCTTGGTTCCAGGGGCCTTGTGGCAGTACTTC.

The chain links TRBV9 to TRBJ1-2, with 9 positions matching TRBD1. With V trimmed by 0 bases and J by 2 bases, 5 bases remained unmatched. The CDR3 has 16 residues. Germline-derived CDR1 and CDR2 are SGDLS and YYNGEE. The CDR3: CASSVGGQGQNYGYTF. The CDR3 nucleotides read TGTGCCAGCAGCGTAGGTGGACAGGGGCAAAACTATGGCTACACCTTC.